These 18 T cell receptor beta chains were all obtained from the same sample, sequenced in a study of shared clonotypes between healthy human individuals. Clones were read by immunoSEQ multiplex PCR, and TCRdb kept only the in-frame ones, dropping some. The sample comprises about 2.4 million clones, 80% to 95% of which are singletons, and about 0.34% rests with the top ten. The sample consisted of naive CD4+ T cells from PBMCs. Subset indicated: CD45RA+ positively selected. Receptors were obtained from a man aged 18 to 29 in good health. Some clones in this sample may be carry-over from other donors' samples.

This clone was detected only a few times. This chain uses TRBV18 with TRBJ1-5; weak D call: TRBD1 (6 bases). V lost 4 bases and J lost 0, with 16 bases in between. The CDR3 has 17 amino acids. Germline assignment: CDR1 KGHSH and CDR2 LQKENI. The CDR3 here is CASSRLGGEDSNQPQHF. The DNA of the CDR3 is TGTGCCAGCTCACGATTGGGGGGCGAAGATAGCAATCAGCCCCAGCATTTT.

The V and J genes are TRBV7-7 and TRBJ2-6, with D perhaps matching TRBD1 (6 bases). The germline CDR1 and CDR2 sequences are SSHAT and FNYEAQ (reference sequence). With 6 bases removed from V and 4 bases from J, the gap between germline ends came to 16 bases. The CDR3 contains 16 residues. This chain's CDR3 is CASSASGTSGANVLTF. In nucleotides, the CDR3 is TGTGCCAGCAGTGCCTCCGGGACATCCGGGGCCAACGTCCTGACTTTC. The whole variable domain, filled in from reference TRBV7-7 and TRBJ2-6, reads GAGVSQSPRYKVTKRGQDVTLRCDPISSHATLYWYQQALGQGPEFLTYFNYEAQPDKSGLPSDRFSAERPEGSISTLTIQRTEQRDSAMYRCASSASGTSGANVLTFGAGSRLTVL.

This clone was seen just once. The chain joins TRBV5-1 to TRBJ1-1; tentatively, D is TRBD1 (5 bases). This CDR3 is built from 17 residues. Trimming stripped 4 bases from V and 7 bases from J, with 26 bases between. Germline CDR1 is SGHRS and CDR2 is YFSETQ. CDR3 in DNA: TGCGCCAGCAGCGGGGGAGGGTCCGATGGGGGTCCCATTGAAGCTTTCTTT. Its protein is CASSGGGSDGGPIEAFF.

V gene TRBV18 combines with J gene TRBJ2-7; no reliable D call. The CDR3 sequence is 14 residues long. From germline, CDR1 is KGHSH and CDR2 LQKENI. The V end was cut by 1 base, the J end by 5 bases, with 12 bases between. The CDR3 DNA follows: TGTGCCAGCTCACCACGTGCAACCTCTAACGAGCAGTACTTC. This encodes CASSPRATSNEQYF. The entire variable domain, with the rest obtained from reference TRBV18 and TRBJ2-7, is as follows: NAGVMQNPRHLVRRRGQEARLRCSPMKGHSHVYWYRQLPEEGLKFMVYLQKENIIDESGMPKERFSAEFPKEGPSILRIQQVVRGDSAAYFCASSPRATSNEQYFGPGTRLTVT.

The V and J genes are TRBV6-6 and TRBJ1-1; 7 bases align to TRBD1. CDR1 MNHNY and CDR2 SVGAGI come from the germline V gene (reference sequence). V trimming: 6 bases; J trimming: 5 bases; junction bases outside the gene matches: 9. CDR3 size: 14 residues. The CDR3 protein is CASRLQGRETEAFF. The CDR3 region has the DNA TGTGCCAGCAGACTACAGGGGCGGGAGACTGAAGCTTTCTTT.

The chain recombines TRBV27 with TRBJ2-7; 7 bases align to TRBD1. With V trimmed by 3 bases and J by 3 bases, 8 bases remained unmatched. From germline, CDR1 is MNHEY and CDR2 SMNVEV (reference sequence). The CDR3 has 15 residues. The DNA for the CDR3 is TGTGCCAGCAGTTTTGGCGGACAGGACTTCTACGAGCAGTACTTC. As protein: CASSFGGQDFYEQYF.

J is TRBJ1-1 and V is TRBV4-3; possibly TRBD1 for D (5 bases). CDR3 length equals 14 residues. In germline, CDR1 is LGHNA, CDR2 YSLEER. V was shortened by 0 bases and J by 3 bases, with 8 bases between the two germline ends. Written as DNA, the CDR3 is TGCGCCAGCAGCCAAGAAGGGGACGACACTGAAGCTTTCTTT. It translates to CASSQEGDDTEAFF.

The chain is built from TRBV15 and TRBJ1-1; a possible D gene is TRBD1 (6 bases). Trimming shortened V by 1 base and J by 11 bases, and 17 bases separated the two germline ends. The CDR3 sequence is 14 residues long. Germline V gene lookup returns CDR1 LNHNV and CDR2 YYDKDF (reference sequence). The CDR3 nucleotides are TGTGCCACCAGCAGAGGGACAGTCGACCTCGGGGCTTTCTTT. Amino acid sequence: CATSRGTVDLGAFF.

The J gene is TRBJ2-1, the V gene TRBV5-1, with TRBD2 matching over 7 bases. The V and J ends lost 7 bases and 6 bases, in that order; junction bases with no gene match: 16. This CDR3 is built from 16 residues. Germline-derived CDR1 and CDR2 are SGHRS and YFSETQ. CDR3 residues: CASLSSPAGVVNEQFF. The CDR3 nucleotides are TGCGCCAGCCTATCTTCTCCGGCGGGAGTAGTCAATGAGCAGTTCTTC.

This rearrangement joins TRBV7-2 to TRBJ2-7; 9 bases are a match to TRBD2. This CDR3 is 16 amino acids long. The trim removed 5 bases at V and 6 bases at J, leaving 14 bases unmatched. Per germline, CDR1 SGHTA and CDR2 FQGNSA. Here the CDR3 reads CASSPPGQAGGREQYF. The CDR3 DNA follows: TGTGCCAGCAGCCCCCCCGGACAAGCGGGAGGTCGCGAGCAGTACTTC.

The chain links TRBV4-1 to TRBJ2-5; TRBD2 matches at 9 bases. Germline CDR1 MGHRA, CDR2 YSYEKL. V was pared by 2 bases and J by 2 bases, with 3 bases of the junction left unmatched. The CDR3 spans 15 residues. CDR3 sequence reads: CASSQTSGPQETQYF. DNA for the CDR3: TGCGCCAGCAGCCAAACTAGCGGGCCTCAAGAGACCCAGTACTTC.

A single count supports this clone. The chain employs TRBV6-6 and TRBJ2-7; TRBD1 matches at 8 bases. Per the germline V gene, CDR1 is MNHNY and CDR2 is SVGAGI (reference sequence). V lost 6 bases, J lost 5 bases, and 15 bases stayed unmatched. The length of the CDR3 is 16 residues. This CDR3 is CASSTTHSTGENEQYF. The CDR3 nucleotides read TGTGCCAGCAGCACAACTCATTCGACAGGGGAAAACGAGCAGTACTTC.

The V call is TRBV6-5, the J call TRBJ1-1; TRBD1 might be the D (5 bases). The CDR3 runs to 11 residues. V was pared by 8 bases and J by 10 bases, with 14 bases between. From germline, CDR1 is MNHEY and CDR2 SVGAGI. In DNA, the CDR3 is TGTGCCAGCCTGAGGGACCGGGGAGCTTTCTTT. It codes for CASLRDRGAFF.

Note on this clone: The same CDR3 arises from other DNA sequences in this sample as well. This chain joins TRBV19 and TRBJ2-3; D is unresolved. Trimming pared 4 bases from V and 2 bases from J, leaving 7 bases between. The germline CDR1 and CDR2 sequences are LNHDA and SQIVND (reference sequence). The CDR3 length is 13 residues. The DNA of the CDR3 is TGTGCCAGTAGTAATAGGGACACAGATACGCAGTATTTT. Protein sequence: CASSNRDTDTQYF.

The chain links TRBV28 to TRBJ2-1; tentatively, D is TRBD2 (6 bases). This CDR3 has 15 amino acids. Germline lookup yields CDR1 MDHEN and CDR2 SYDVKM. The V end was cut by 2 bases, the J end by 5 bases, with 13 bases between. The CDR3, as DNA: TGTGCCAGCAGTTTACGTCGGGAGCATAACAATGAGCAGTTCTTC. Translation gives CASSLRREHNNEQFF.

The rearrangement uses TRBV5-1 and TRBJ2-7; D possibly corresponds to TRBD2 (7 bases). Germline CDR1 is SGHRS and CDR2 is YFSETQ. Trimming cost V 0 bases and J 2 bases, with 12 bases left between them. This CDR3 spans 15 amino acids. The CDR3, as DNA: TGCGCCAGCAGCTTGGAGGGGGGGCAGACCTACGAGCAGTACTTC. Amino acids: CASSLEGGQTYEQYF.

The gene calls are TRBV19 and TRBJ2-7; the match to TRBD1 covers 11 bases. CDR3 length: 15 amino acids. Germline trimming cut 1 base from V and 4 bases from J; bases unmatched to any gene: 3. The germline V gene encodes CDR1 LNHDA and CDR2 SQIVND (reference sequence). CDR3 sequence reads: CASSIADRGLYEQYF. The CDR3 DNA follows: TGTGCCAGTAGTATAGCGGACAGGGGGCTGTACGAGCAGTACTTC.

This clone has only one observation. The chain employs TRBV6-6 and TRBJ2-5; TRBD1 matches at 9 bases. The J call is in doubt because the DNA end fits TRBJ2-7 better. The length of the CDR3 is 15 residues. Germline lookup yields CDR1 MNHNY and CDR2 SVGAGI (reference sequence). CDR3 residues: CASSYPGQGTYEQYF. DNA for the CDR3: TGTGCCAGCAGTTACCCGGGACAGGGAACCTACGAGCAGTACTTC.